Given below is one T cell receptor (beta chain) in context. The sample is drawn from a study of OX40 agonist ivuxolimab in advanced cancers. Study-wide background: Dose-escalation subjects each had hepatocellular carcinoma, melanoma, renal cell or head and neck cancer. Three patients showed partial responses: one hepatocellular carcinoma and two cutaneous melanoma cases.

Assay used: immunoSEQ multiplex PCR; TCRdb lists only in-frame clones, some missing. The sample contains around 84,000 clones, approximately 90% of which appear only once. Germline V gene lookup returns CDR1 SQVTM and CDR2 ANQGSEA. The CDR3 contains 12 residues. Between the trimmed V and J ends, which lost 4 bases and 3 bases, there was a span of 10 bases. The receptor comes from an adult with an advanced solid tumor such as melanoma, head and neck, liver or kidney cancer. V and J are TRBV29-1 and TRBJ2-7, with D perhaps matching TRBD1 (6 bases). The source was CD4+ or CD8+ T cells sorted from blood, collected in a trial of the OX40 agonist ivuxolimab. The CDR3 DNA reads TGCAGCGTTGCCGAACAGGGCTACGAGCAGTACTTC. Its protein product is CSVAEQGYEQYF.